These 20 T cell receptor beta chains share one sample of origin, sequenced in a study of Ad26.COV2.S vaccination and SARS-CoV-2 variants. Treatment noted: around 19 received Ad26.COV2.S at low or high dose, single or two shots; about 5 received placebo; per-sample allocation not given. Vaccine and placebo recipients were sampled on day 63 after the first injection. Libraries were prepared by immunoSEQ multiplex PCR; TCRdb keeps only in-frame clonotypes and omits some of them. The sample consists of around 310,000 clones, roughly 90% of them appearing once. The sample was peripheral blood, taken in a trial of Ad26.COV2.S vaccine versus placebo. Receptors originate from a person between 18 and 59 years old who received the Ad26.COV2.S COVID-19 vaccine or a placebo.

The CDR3 reads CASTTQGAGTEAFF. CDR3 in DNA: TGTGCCAGTACCACTCAGGGGGCAGGCACTGAAGCTTTCTTT. The chain is built from TRBV19 and TRBJ1-1, with 8 bases aligning to TRBD1. The CDR3 contains 14 residues. V trimming: 7 bases; J trimming: 4 bases; junction bases outside the gene matches: 8. Looked up from germline, CDR1 is LNHDA and CDR2 is SQIVND (reference sequence).

This clone was recorded once. This chain uses TRBV6-6 with TRBJ2-3; possible D gene TRBD1, 6 bases. Germline V lookup: CDR1 MNHNY, CDR2 SVGAGI (reference sequence). Trimming stripped 6 bases from V and 2 bases from J, with 15 bases between. CDR3 size: 15 residues. This CDR3 reads CASSPGTHYTDTQYF. The CDR3 DNA sequence: TGTGCCAGCAGCCCCGGGACACACTACACAGATACGCAGTATTTT.

This clone has just one count. The chain joins TRBV19 to TRBJ1-4, with TRBD1 as a possible D gene (6 bases). Germline V CDR1 and CDR2: LNHDA, SQIVND (reference sequence). The CDR3 length is 15 residues. The V and J ends lost 5 bases and 5 bases respectively, with 15 bases between them. The CDR3 nucleotides are TGTGCCAGTAGTGCGCAGGGGAGCGTGAATGAAAAACTGTTTTTT. It encodes CASSAQGSVNEKLFF.

This chain connects TRBV25-1 to TRBJ1-4, with D unresolved. This CDR3 has 16 amino acids. Per the germline V gene, CDR1 is MGHDK and CDR2 is SYGVNS. V shed 0 bases and J shed 8 bases, with 16 bases lying between them. The CDR3 DNA is TGTGCCAGCAGTGAATACCCCGGGTCCATCAGGGAAAAACTGTTTTTT. Amino acids: CASSEYPGSIREKLFF.

The rearrangement uses TRBV5-1 and TRBJ1-1; D possibly corresponds to TRBD1 (5 bases). The V end lost 1 base, the J end lost 4 bases, and 14 bases lay between the germline ends. The CDR3 covers 15 residues. Germline lookup yields CDR1 SGHRS and CDR2 YFSETQ. The chain's CDR3 is CASSLRGSPGTEAFF. As DNA, the CDR3 is TGCGCCAGCAGCTTGCGGGGGTCCCCGGGCACTGAAGCTTTCTTT. The entire variable domain, with the rest obtained from reference TRBV5-1 and TRBJ1-1, is as follows: KAGVTQTPRYLIKTRGQQVTLSCSPISGHRSVSWYQQTPGQGLQFLFEYFSETQRNKGNFPGRFSGRQFSNSRSEMNVSTLELGDSALYLCASSLRGSPGTEAFFGQGTRLTVV.

V gene TRBV4-1 combines with J gene TRBJ1-2; possible D gene TRBD1, 6 bases. This CDR3 is 15 amino acids long. V was cut by 3 bases and J by 0 bases, with 11 bases left in between. The germline CDR1 and CDR2 sequences are MGHRA and YSYEKL. The CDR3 reads CASSHTDSTNYGYTF. The CDR3 coding sequence is TGCGCCAGCAGCCATACGGACAGTACTAACTATGGCTACACCTTC.

In DNA, the CDR3 is TGCGCCAGCAGCCAGAACGAGAAGGGCGAGCAGTACTTC. This sequence encodes CASSQNEKGEQYF. This chain joins TRBV5-1 and TRBJ2-7; unclear D gene. The CDR3 runs 13 residues. The V gene's germline CDR1 is SGHRS and CDR2 YFSETQ. V was cut by 4 bases and J by 6 bases, with 14 bases left in between.

The chain is built from TRBV11-3 and TRBJ2-2; the D gene could be TRBD1 or TRBD2 (6 bases each). This CDR3 region has 14 residues. Trimming removed 8 bases at V and 9 bases at J, with 19 bases between. Germline V CDR1 and CDR2: SGHNT, YENEEA. The CDR3 spells CASSLGGGVRELFF. CDR3 nucleotides: TGTGCCAGCTCCCTTGGGGGCGGGGTCAGGGAGCTGTTTTTT.

The chain recombines TRBV3-1 (or the pseudogene TRBV3-2) with TRBJ1-1; D may be TRBD1 (5 bases). Germline assignment: CDR1 LGHDT and CDR2 YNNKEL (reference sequence). Trimming took 2 bases from V and 5 from J, leaving 12 bases between them. The CDR3 runs to 14 residues. The CDR3 sequence is CASSQTQGRTEAFF. In nucleotides, the CDR3 is TGTGCCAGCAGCCAAACCCAGGGTAGGACTGAAGCTTTCTTT.

This chain links TRBV7-2 with TRBJ1-5, with TRBD1 as a possible D gene (6 bases). The CDR3 is 13 residues long. V was shortened by 4 bases and J by 7 bases, with 11 bases between the two germline ends. Germline V gene lookup returns CDR1 SGHTA and CDR2 FQGNSA. This chain's CDR3 is CASSSRGNQPQHF. DNA of the CDR3: TGTGCCAGCAGCTCGAGGGGGAACCAGCCCCAGCATTTT. The full variable domain, rest sourced from reference TRBV7-2 and TRBJ1-5, is GAGVSQSPSNKVTEKGKDVELRCDPISGHTALYWYRQSLGQGLEFLIYFQGNSAPDKSGLPSDRFSAERTGGSVSTLTIQRTQQEDSAVYLCASSSRGNQPQHFGDGTRLSIL.

The chain uses TRBV11-3 and TRBJ2-7; 8 bases are shared with TRBD2. Trimming removed 1 base from V and 5 bases from J; junction bases left unmatched: 4. CDR3 length: 14 amino acids. The V gene's germline CDR1 is SGHNT and CDR2 YENEEA. The CDR3 spells CASSLAGGLNEQYV. The CDR3 coding sequence is TGTGCCAGCAGCTTAGCGGGGGGGCTCAACGAGCAGTACGTC.

This clone came up once. The chain recombines TRBV6-5 with TRBJ1-6; D not certain. V lost 7 bases, J lost 0 bases, and 10 bases lay in between. From germline, CDR1 is MNHEY and CDR2 SVGAGI. The CDR3 totals 15 residues. CDR3 residues: CASTTDRSYNSPLHF. The CDR3 bases are TGTGCCAGCACGACCGACCGCTCCTATAATTCACCCCTCCACTTT.

The chain links TRBV9 to TRBJ2-3; 11 bases agree with TRBD2. V trimming: 0 bases; J trimming: 7 bases; junction bases outside the gene matches: 10. CDR3 length: 17 residues. Per germline, CDR1 SGDLS and CDR2 YYNGEE. The DNA for the CDR3 is TGTGCCAGCAGCGTAGCCCGAATCACTAGCGGGGGCAATACGCAGTATTTT. It translates to CASSVARITSGGNTQYF.

The chain couples TRBV7-9 to TRBJ1-4; D possibly corresponds to TRBD1 (5 bases). Germline CDR1 reads SEHNR; CDR2 reads FQNEAQ (reference sequence). The CDR3 extends over 15 amino acids. Trimming shortened V by 6 bases and J by 2 bases, and 13 bases separated the two germline ends. The CDR3 DNA sequence: TGTGCCAGCAGAGGCAAAGGGGCGACTAATGAAAAACTGTTTTTT. Its protein is CASRGKGATNEKLFF.

The rearrangement joins TRBV6-2 or TRBV6-3 to TRBJ1-1; D possibly corresponds to TRBD1 (6 bases). The CDR3 loop spans 12 amino acids. CDR1 and CDR2 from the germline V gene are MNHEY and SVGEGT. V lost 3 bases, J lost 7 bases, and 9 bases lay in between. The CDR3 reads CASSYPDSEAFF. The CDR3 DNA follows: TGTGCCAGCAGTTATCCGGACAGTGAAGCTTTCTTT.

The chain links TRBV5-6 to TRBJ1-1, with unresolved D. Germline V CDR1 and CDR2: SGHDT, YYEEEE. This CDR3 comprises 14 residues. V lost 2 bases, J lost 3 bases, and 11 bases lay in between. The CDR3 loop is CASSFGVSDTEAFF. CDR3 coding DNA: TGTGCCAGCAGCTTTGGGGTTTCGGACACTGAAGCTTTCTTT.

Remarks on this clone: The sample has other DNA sequences that encode this CDR3 too. The CDR3, as DNA: TGCGCCAGCAGCTTGGGCCCCACAGATACGCAGTATTTT. Its protein is CASSLGPTDTQYF. The V call is TRBV5-1, the J call TRBJ2-3; no clear D. V gave up 0 bases and J gave up 2 bases, with 4 bases separating them. This CDR3 region has 13 residues. Germline V lookup: CDR1 SGHRS, CDR2 YFSETQ. The complete variable domain, with remaining parts taken from reference TRBV5-1 and TRBJ2-3, reads KAGVTQTPRYLIKTRGQQVTLSCSPISGHRSVSWYQQTPGQGLQFLFEYFSETQRNKGNFPGRFSGRQFSNSRSEMNVSTLELGDSALYLCASSLGPTDTQYFGPGTRLTVL.

The chain uses TRBV19 and TRBJ1-3; D is uncertain. Germline CDR1 and CDR2: LNHDA and SQIVND (reference sequence). V lost 3 bases, J lost 4 bases, and 13 bases lay in between. The CDR3 extends over 15 amino acids. The CDR3 coding sequence is TGTGCCAGTAGTATTTTAGCCCTCGCGGGAAACACCATATATTTT. Translating it yields CASSILALAGNTIYF.

The CDR3 nucleotides read TGCGCCAGCAGCGCATGGACAGGGGGGGATTCTGGCTACACCTTC. Its protein product is CASSAWTGGDSGYTF. V usage is TRBV5-1 and J usage is TRBJ1-2; 10 nucleotides line up with TRBD1. The length of the CDR3 is 15 residues. V lost 4 bases, J lost 7 bases, and 10 bases stayed unmatched. The germline V gene has CDR1 SGHRS and CDR2 YFSETQ.

The V gene is TRBV3-1 (or the pseudogene TRBV3-2), the J gene TRBJ2-5; the match to TRBD2 covers 13 bases. CDR3 length equals 15 residues. After removal of 4 bases from V and 2 bases from J, the junction contained 1 base not matched to a gene. CDR1 is LGHDT and CDR2 is YNNKEL in the germline V gene (reference sequence). CDR3 sequence: CASSRGLAGQETQYF. For the CDR3, the DNA is TGTGCCAGCAGCCGGGGACTAGCGGGACAAGAGACCCAGTACTTC.